This T cell receptor beta chain was retrieved from a study of blood T cell repertoires in COVID-19. V shed 0 bases and J shed 6 bases, with 15 bases lying between them. Germline CDR1 is SGDLS and CDR2 is YYNGEE. The CDR3 extends over 16 amino acids. Sequenced by immunoSEQ multiplex PCR; TCRdb stores in-frame clones only, minus some. The top ten clones hold 38% of a sample with around 86,000 clones, less than 85% of them seen once. The V and J genes are TRBV9 and TRBJ2-2; TRBD2 is a possible D gene (6 bases). Sequenced: peripheral blood. This sequence was found in a man older than 75 with acute or convalescent COVID-19. The CDR3 spells CASSVELGGGSGELFF. The CDR3 DNA sequence: TGTGCCAGCAGCGTAGAGCTGGGTGGAGGGTCCGGGGAGCTGTTTTTT.